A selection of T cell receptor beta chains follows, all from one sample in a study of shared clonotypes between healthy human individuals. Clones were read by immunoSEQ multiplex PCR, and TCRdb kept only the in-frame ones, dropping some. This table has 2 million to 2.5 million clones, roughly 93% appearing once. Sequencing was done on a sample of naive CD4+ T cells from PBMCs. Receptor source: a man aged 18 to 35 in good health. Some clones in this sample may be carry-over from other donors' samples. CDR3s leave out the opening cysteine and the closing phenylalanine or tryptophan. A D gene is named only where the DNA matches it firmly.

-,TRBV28,ASSLLSSRVYNEQF
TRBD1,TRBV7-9,ASSPDRVNTGELF
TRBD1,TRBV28,ASSHRGQGDGYT
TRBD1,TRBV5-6,ASSGPGQSNTEAF
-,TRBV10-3,AIRVDSSYEQY
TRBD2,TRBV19,ASSNLAGASYEQY
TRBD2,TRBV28,ASRLPGGEQY
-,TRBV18,ASSPPVGFAGETQY
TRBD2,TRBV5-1,ASSFGTSGAQETQY
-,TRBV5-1,ASSSDPGVGRLGAF
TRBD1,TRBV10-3,AISKGQSPVYEQY
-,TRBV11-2,ASSLVSVNQPQH
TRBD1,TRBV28,ASSSPGTGDLYEQY
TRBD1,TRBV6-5,ASRTGLNNEQF
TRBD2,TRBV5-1,ASSLYGTSGNLNEQF
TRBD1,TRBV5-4,ASSAPGQGGEKLF
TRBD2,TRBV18,ASSPPGLAGYNEQF
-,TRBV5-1,ASSLVQSYEQY
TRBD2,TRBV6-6,ASSYSTASGRVEQF
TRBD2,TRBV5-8,ASSLWAGGSTDTQY
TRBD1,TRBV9,ASSSRTGRDTGELF
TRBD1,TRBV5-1,ASSRGAGGAETQY
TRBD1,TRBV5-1,ASSPTPGQAGNEQF
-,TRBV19,ATMNDGSSGNTIY
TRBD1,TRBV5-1,ASQQGAIDNEQF
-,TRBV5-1,ASSLTPGPTGNTIY
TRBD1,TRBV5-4,ASSFPGQPYEQY
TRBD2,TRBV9,ASSLRASGSGEQF
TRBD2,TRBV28,ASSPTTSGSRSYEQY
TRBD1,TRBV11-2,ASSPRTGISEQY
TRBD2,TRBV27,ASSSRTSGRKDRNEQF
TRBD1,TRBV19,ASSQGQSSGNTIY
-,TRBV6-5,ASTSPLGELF
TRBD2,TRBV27,ASLPASGRLSYNEQF
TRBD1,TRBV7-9,ASSLRGQGTDTQY
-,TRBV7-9,ASSLGGGQPQH
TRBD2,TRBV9,ASSPRTSGETQY
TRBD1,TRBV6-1,ASRTGQAYEQY
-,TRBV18,ASSRPQATYEQY
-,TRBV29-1,SVDRESTDTQY
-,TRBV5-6,ASSFMRLAQSTNYGYT
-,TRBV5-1,ASSFAGARETQY
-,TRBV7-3,ASSRASGAYEQY
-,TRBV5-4,ASSLDHGYEQY
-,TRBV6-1,ASSEWRSHYGYT
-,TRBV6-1,ASSEDYRTPTYEQY